Following are 12 T cell receptor beta chains from one sample sequenced in a study of T cell responses to AZD1222 COVID-19 vaccine. Only in-frame clones appear in the TCRdb table, and some are missing; sequencing was by immunoSEQ multiplex PCR. The sample records approximately 150,000 clones, approximately 92% being singletons. The sample was peripheral blood, taken on day 0 of AZD1222 vaccination. All receptors derive from an adult in good health.

V is TRBV7-6 and J is TRBJ1-3; D may be TRBD1 (6 bases). The ends were cut back, 5 bases at V and 2 bases at J, with 16 bases in the middle. CDR3 length equals 16 residues. From germline, CDR1 is SGHVS and CDR2 FNYEAQ. CDR3 coding DNA: TGTGCCAGCAGCACCCAGGGGAGGCTAGCTGGAAACACCATATATTTT. It translates to CASSTQGRLAGNTIYF.

The chain joins TRBV9 to TRBJ1-1; possibly TRBD1 for D (5 bases). The CDR3 consists of 15 residues. The germline V gene has CDR1 SGDLS and CDR2 YYNGEE. V lost 0 bases to trimming and J lost 1 base, with 10 bases between them. CDR3 protein: CASSVAGRGNTEAFF. CDR3 coding DNA: TGTGCCAGCAGCGTAGCGGGACGGGGGAACACTGAAGCTTTCTTT.

This chain links TRBV2 with TRBJ1-6; TRBD1 might be the D (6 bases). CDR1 and CDR2 from the germline V gene are SNHLY and FYNNEI. The length of the CDR3 is 15 residues. Trimming took off 6 bases at V and 4 bases at J, with 13 bases between the two ends. This CDR3 reads CASRDGQTYNSPLHF. CDR3 in DNA: TGTGCCAGCAGAGACGGACAGACATATAATTCACCCCTCCACTTT.

V is TRBV7-2 and J is TRBJ1-5; tentatively, D is TRBD1 (5 bases). CDR1 and CDR2 from the germline V gene are SGHTA and FQGNSA. The CDR3 is 15 residues long. Trimming removed 1 base from V and 4 bases from J, with 11 bases in between. CDR3 DNA sequence: TGTGCCAGCAGCTTAGGGGGACTGGGGAATCAGCCCCAGCATTTT. Translated, it gives CASSLGGLGNQPQHF.

The V call is TRBV7-9, the J call TRBJ2-1; D is unresolved. Germline values: CDR1 SEHNR, CDR2 FQNEAQ (reference sequence). The CDR3 is 16 amino acids. The V end was cut by 0 bases, the J end by 3 bases, with 12 bases between. CDR3 DNA: TGTGCCAGCAGCTTAGCGCTCTCGCGGAGCTACAATGAGCAGTTCTTC. It translates to CASSLALSRSYNEQFF.

This chain links TRBV2 with TRBJ1-5, with D maybe TRBD1 (5 bases). V gave up 6 bases and J gave up 2 bases, with 11 bases separating them. CDR1 and CDR2 (germline): SNHLY, FYNNEI. The CDR3 is 14 amino acids. This CDR3 is CASSLRRGNQPQHF. CDR3 DNA: TGTGCCAGCAGCCTTCGCAGGGGCAATCAGCCCCAGCATTTT.

V and J are TRBV12-3 or TRBV12-4 and TRBJ1-2; D gene ambiguous. With 2 bases removed from V and 8 bases from J, the gap between germline ends came to 9 bases. The CDR3 contains 12 residues. CDR3 residues: CASSLLLGGYTF. The CDR3 DNA reads as TGTGCCAGCAGTTTACTATTAGGGGGCTACACCTTC.

The chain combines TRBV5-1 with TRBJ2-3; 13 bases are a match to TRBD2. The CDR3 spans 16 residues. Germline trimming cut 3 bases from V and 2 bases from J; bases unmatched to any gene: 3. Germline V gene lookup returns CDR1 SGHRS and CDR2 YFSETQ. The CDR3 coding sequence is TGCGCCAGCAGCTCAGGGACTAGCGGGACCACAGATACGCAGTATTTT. Its translation: CASSSGTSGTTDTQYF.

A word on this clone: The junction departs from germline at one end; a sequencing error may be responsible. The rearrangement links TRBV5-1 to TRBJ1-1, with 9 bases that match TRBD1. Germline CDR1 and CDR2: SGHRS and YFSETQ. The CDR3 extends over 14 amino acids. The CDR3 spells CASRLGQGNTEAFF. In DNA, the CDR3 is TGCGCCAGCAGATTGGGACAGGGCAACACTGAAGCTTTCTTT.

The CDR3 region is CASSLGWGAMGGLNEQFF. The CDR3 nucleotides read TGCGCCAGCAGCTTGGGATGGGGCGCGATGGGGGGCCTAAATGAGCAGTTCTTC. J is TRBJ2-1 and V is TRBV5-1; D tentatively reads TRBD1 or TRBD2 (6 bases each). Deletions cut 0 bases from V and 7 bases from J, with 23 bases between. The CDR3 has 18 amino acids. CDR1 and CDR2 (germline): SGHRS, YFSETQ.

The chain has TRBV19 and TRBJ1-5, with TRBD1 identical over 7 bases. From germline, CDR1 is LNHDA and CDR2 SQIVND (reference sequence). The length of the CDR3 is 14 residues. Trimming took 4 bases from V and 3 from J; bases not matched to a gene: 3. The CDR3 DNA sequence: TGTGCCAGTAGTAAACAGGGGAACAATCAGCCCCAGCATTTT. Protein sequence: CASSKQGNNQPQHF. Full variable domain (rest looked up from reference TRBV19 and TRBJ1-5): DGGITQSPKYLFRKEGQNVTLSCEQNLNHDAMYWYRQDPGQGLRLIYYSQIVNDFQKGDIAEGYSVSREKKESFPLTVTSAQKNPTAFYLCASSKQGNNQPQHFGDGTRLSIL.

The chain employs TRBV5-5 and TRBJ1-5, with D unresolved. V gave up 4 bases and J gave up 7 bases, with 12 bases separating them. The CDR3 has 13 amino acids. CDR1 and CDR2 (germline): SGHKS, YYEKEE (reference sequence). The CDR3 spells CASSLSGPQPQHF. CDR3 nucleotides: TGTGCCAGCAGCCTGTCTGGTCCCCAGCCCCAGCATTTT.